Presented here are 12 T cell receptor beta chains from one specimen sequenced in a study of PD-1 blockade in classical Hodgkin lymphoma. Sequenced by immunoSEQ multiplex PCR; TCRdb stores in-frame clones only, minus some. The repertoire has 45,000 to 65,000 clones, 73% of them found once; the top ten carry around 15%. Patients all relapsed after autologous stem cell transplantation, and there was variation in brentuximab vedotin exposure. Here the sequenced sample was peripheral blood mononuclear cells (PBMCs), taken before the second cycle of nivolumab. These receptors were taken from a human donor with classical Hodgkin lymphoma.

The gene calls are TRBV27 and TRBJ1-2; unclear D gene. The V gene's germline CDR1 is MNHEY and CDR2 SMNVEV (reference sequence). The CDR3 has 15 residues. Trimming took off 6 bases at V and 3 bases at J, with 17 bases between the two ends. CDR3 residues: CASSRTVRADYGYTF. The CDR3 DNA sequence: TGTGCCAGCAGCCGAACGGTTAGAGCGGACTATGGCTACACCTTC.

This chain joins TRBV18 and TRBJ2-7; tentatively, D is TRBD2 (5 bases). The CDR3 extends over 14 amino acids. CDR1 is KGHSH, CDR2 LQKENI, per germline. Trimming took 2 bases from V and 5 from J, leaving 13 bases between them. The DNA for the CDR3 is TGTGCCAGCTCACCAGCAGGCGCCGGGGACGAGCAGTACTTC. Its translation is CASSPAGAGDEQYF.

V usage is TRBV5-1 and J usage is TRBJ1-2; TRBD1 matches at 7 bases. V gave up 0 bases and J gave up 7 bases; unmatched junction bases: 12. The CDR3 runs 16 residues. Germline values: CDR1 SGHRS, CDR2 YFSETQ. The CDR3 DNA follows: TGCGCCAGCAGCTTGGTTACAGGGGTTTCAACCAGTGGCTACACCTTC. Amino acids: CASSLVTGVSTSGYTF.

The genes are TRBV10-1 and TRBJ2-5; 7 bases align to TRBD1. V shed 5 bases, J shed 4 bases, and the junction held 7 bases outside the gene matches. This CDR3 has 14 residues. CDR1 WNHNN and CDR2 SYGVQD come from the germline V gene (reference sequence). The CDR3: CASSPGTVIETQYF. CDR3 sequence (DNA): TGCGCCAGCAGTCCCGGGACAGTTATAGAGACCCAGTACTTC.

V is TRBV6-5 and J is TRBJ2-6, with D tentatively TRBD2 (5 bases). There are 16 residues in the CDR3. V was clipped by 0 bases and J by 2 bases, with 8 bases between them. Germline V lookup: CDR1 MNHEY, CDR2 SVGAGI. CDR3 residues: CASSYSREPGANVLTF. In DNA, the CDR3 is TGTGCCAGCAGTTACTCCCGGGAACCTGGGGCCAACGTCCTGACTTTC.

This clone was found a few times. CDR3 nucleotide sequence: TGTGCCAGCAGGGACCGTATGGTTTCCGGCTACACCTTC. This gives the protein CASRDRMVSGYTF. V usage is TRBV6-5 and J usage is TRBJ1-2; D remains ambiguous. Germline V lookup: CDR1 MNHEY, CDR2 SVGAGI. There are 13 residues in the CDR3. V was clipped by 6 bases and J by 8 bases, with 16 bases between them.

This chain links TRBV19 with TRBJ1-4, with a tentative D call TRBD1 (5 bases). Germline assignment: CDR1 LNHDA and CDR2 SQIVND (reference sequence). The CDR3 extends over 16 amino acids. The germline V and J ends were trimmed by 4 bases and 0 bases, with 12 bases remaining between them. DNA for the CDR3: TGTGCCAGTAGTACGGGACGGGATACAACTAATGAAAAACTGTTTTTT. It is translated as CASSTGRDTTNEKLFF.

The rearrangement links TRBV5-1 to TRBJ2-3, with TRBD2 identical over 12 bases. The junction had 9 bases not matched to a gene; V was cut back by 5 bases and J by 2 bases. The CDR3 has 17 residues. Per germline, CDR1 SGHRS and CDR2 YFSETQ. CDR3 region: CASSRTGLAGLTDTQYF. The CDR3, as DNA: TGCGCCAGCAGTCGTACCGGACTAGCGGGGCTCACAGATACGCAGTATTTT.

This chain connects TRBV6-6 to TRBJ1-1; D may be TRBD1 (5 bases). Per germline, CDR1 MNHNY and CDR2 SVGAGI (reference sequence). The CDR3 spans 13 residues. V lost 2 bases and J lost 4, with 8 bases in between. CDR3 sequence reads: CASSYGGSTEAFF. CDR3 sequence (DNA): TGTGCCAGCAGTTACGGGGGGAGCACTGAAGCTTTCTTT.

The rearrangement joins TRBV18 to TRBJ1-1; D remains unclear. The CDR3 has 15 amino acids. CDR1 is KGHSH and CDR2 is LQKENI in the germline V gene. Trimming removed 6 bases from V and 0 bases from J, with 14 bases in between. The CDR3 region has the DNA TGTGCCAGCTCCCTAGGGTCGACCATGAACACTGAAGCTTTCTTT. Translating gives CASSLGSTMNTEAFF.

The chain employs TRBV10-3 and TRBJ1-2; D might be TRBD1 (5 bases). Trimming shortened V by 7 bases and J by 0 bases, and 18 bases separated the two germline ends. This CDR3 has 16 residues. Germline loops: CDR1 ENHRY, CDR2 SYGVKD. The CDR3 region is CAIKARVENANYGYTF. The CDR3 DNA sequence: TGTGCCATCAAGGCCAGGGTGGAGAATGCTAACTATGGCTACACCTTC.

J is TRBJ1-5 and V is TRBV6-6, with D possibly TRBD1 on 5 matching bases. CDR3 size: 12 residues. Trimming removed 6 bases at V and 5 bases at J, with 8 bases between. Germline V gives CDR1 MNHNY, CDR2 SVGAGI (reference sequence). The CDR3 DNA follows: TGTGCCAGCAGGGGGACGGATCAGCCCCAGCATTTT. Its translation is CASRGTDQPQHF.